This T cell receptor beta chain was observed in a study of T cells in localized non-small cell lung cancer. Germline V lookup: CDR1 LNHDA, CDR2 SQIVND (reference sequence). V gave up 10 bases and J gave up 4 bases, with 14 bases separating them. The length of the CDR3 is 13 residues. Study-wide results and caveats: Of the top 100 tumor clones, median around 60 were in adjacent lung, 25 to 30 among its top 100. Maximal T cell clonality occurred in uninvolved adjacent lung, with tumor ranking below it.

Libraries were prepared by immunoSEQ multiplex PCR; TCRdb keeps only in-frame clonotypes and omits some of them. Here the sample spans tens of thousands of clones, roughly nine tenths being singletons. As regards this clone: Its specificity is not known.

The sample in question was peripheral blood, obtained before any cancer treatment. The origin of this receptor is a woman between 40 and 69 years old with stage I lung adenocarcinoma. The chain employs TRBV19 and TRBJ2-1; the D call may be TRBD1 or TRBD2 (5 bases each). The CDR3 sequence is CATRDGQYNEQFF. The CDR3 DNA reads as TGTGCCACCCGGGACGGACAATACAATGAGCAGTTCTTC.